This is a list of T cell receptor beta chains from one sample in a study of blood T cell repertoires in COVID-19. Clones were read by immunoSEQ multiplex PCR, and TCRdb kept only the in-frame ones, dropping some. Of around 260,000 clones listed, 91% were seen once; the top ten hold about 2%. The specimen was peripheral blood. Receptor source: a woman aged 25 to 45 with COVID-19, enrolled during active disease. Both conserved end residues are part of each CDR3. A D gene is named only where the DNA matches it firmly. Expanded clones get a size class; other rows say once, few or many, or leave the size out.

j_gene	v_gene	d_gene	abundance	CDR3nt	CDR3aa
TRBJ2-1	TRBV9	TRBD2	.	TGTGCCAGCAGCCCGCCGGGACTAGCCGTCGTGAATGAGCAGTTCTTC	CASSPPGLAVVNEQFF
TRBJ2-2	TRBV5-1	TRBD2	.	TGCGCCAGCAGCTTGGCGCTAACTAGCGTGTCCCCCGGGGAGCTGTTTTTT	CASSLALTSVSPGELFF
TRBJ2-2	TRBV25-1	TRBD2	.	TGTGCCAGCAGTGAAGCGGCGGGAGCTAACACCGGGGAGCTGTTTTTT	CASSEAAGANTGELFF
TRBJ1-1	TRBV11-2	.	.	TGTGCCAGCAGCTTAGAGGAGGCGACAAACACTGAAGCTTTCTTT	CASSLEEATNTEAFF
TRBJ2-5	TRBV5-1	.	.	TGCGCCAGCAGCTTGAGTGTAGGGCGACAGAGGGAGACCCAGTACTTC	CASSLSVGRQRETQYF
TRBJ1-3	TRBV2	.	.	TGTGCCAGCAGTGCTAGCTCTGGAAACACCATATATTTT	CASSASSGNTIYF
TRBJ1-2	TRBV4-2	.	.	TGTGCCAGCAGCCAAGATGTCCGCGGGGGGAATGGCTACACCTTC	CASSQDVRGGNGYTF
TRBJ2-1	TRBV19	.	.	TGTGCCAGTAGGGGGGGACCAGCGAGCTCCTACAATGAGCAGTTCTTC	CASRGGPASSYNEQFF
TRBJ1-1	TRBV30	TRBD1	.	TGTGCCTGGAGTGTACCGGGGACAGGGGCCCGGAACACTGAAGCTTTCTTT	CAWSVPGTGARNTEAFF
TRBJ1-4	TRBV21-1	.	once	TGTGCCAGCAGCAAGTTCCCGAGTGAGCCTAATGAAAAACTGTTTTTT	CASSKFPSEPNEKLFF
TRBJ2-3	TRBV7-3	.	.	TGTGCCAGCAGCTTAGGGGGCGTGGCGGATACGCAGTATTTT	CASSLGGVADTQYF
TRBJ1-1	TRBV3-1/TRBV3-2	TRBD1	.	TGTGCCAGCCTCGGACAGGGGCGAACTGAAGCTTTCTTT	CASLGQGRTEAFF
TRBJ2-7	TRBV15	.	.	TGTGCCACCAGCAGAGAGGCCACCTACGAGCAGTACTTC	CATSREATYEQYF
TRBJ1-1	TRBV19	TRBD1	once	TGTGCCAGTAGTATAACAGGGGGAGGCACTGAAGCTTTCTTT	CASSITGGGTEAFF
TRBJ1-1	TRBV2	.	.	TGTGCCAGCAGTGGACAACCGAACACTGAAGCTTTCTTT	CASSGQPNTEAFF
TRBJ1-1	TRBV29-1	TRBD1	.	TGCAGCGTTTTTCGCCGGGACAGGGACACTGAAGCTTTCTTT	CSVFRRDRDTEAFF
TRBJ2-5	TRBV12-3/TRBV12-4	.	.	TGTGCCAGCACCCGGTGGGCCCAAGAGACCCAGTACTTC	CASTRWAQETQYF